This T cell receptor (beta chain) was obtained from a study of T cells in pancreatic ductal adenocarcinoma. Details on this clone: Its antigen is undetermined.

Germline V CDR1 and CDR2: MRHNA, SNTAGT. The CDR3 has 17 amino acids. The V segment lost 0 bases and the J segment 3 bases; nucleotides outside the gene matches: 8. The selected patients with pancreatic ductal adenocarcinoma had surgery but no neoadjuvant therapy. Only in-frame clones appear in the TCRdb table, and some are missing; sequencing was by immunoSEQ multiplex PCR. The repertoire includes over 2,500 clones, roughly 74% of them detected once, and 11% to 15% sits in the top ten. Study observations and caveats: Tumor and blood clonality did not differ significantly, about 0.112 versus 0.072. This surgical cohort overrepresents the minority presenting with early-stage disease. Tumors hold more CD45RO+ effector T cells, which may bias toward lower diversity. Unique clonotypes were around 7.6-fold more numerous in blood than in tumor.

The clonotype was recovered from a human donor with pancreatic ductal adenocarcinoma. The chain carries TRBV6-4 and TRBJ2-3; 8 bases match TRBD2. The sequenced sample was pancreatic tumor tissue. For the CDR3, the DNA is TGTGCCAGCAGTGACTCGACGGCGGGGGGAGGGACAGATACGCAGTATTTT. This gives the protein CASSDSTAGGGTDTQYF.